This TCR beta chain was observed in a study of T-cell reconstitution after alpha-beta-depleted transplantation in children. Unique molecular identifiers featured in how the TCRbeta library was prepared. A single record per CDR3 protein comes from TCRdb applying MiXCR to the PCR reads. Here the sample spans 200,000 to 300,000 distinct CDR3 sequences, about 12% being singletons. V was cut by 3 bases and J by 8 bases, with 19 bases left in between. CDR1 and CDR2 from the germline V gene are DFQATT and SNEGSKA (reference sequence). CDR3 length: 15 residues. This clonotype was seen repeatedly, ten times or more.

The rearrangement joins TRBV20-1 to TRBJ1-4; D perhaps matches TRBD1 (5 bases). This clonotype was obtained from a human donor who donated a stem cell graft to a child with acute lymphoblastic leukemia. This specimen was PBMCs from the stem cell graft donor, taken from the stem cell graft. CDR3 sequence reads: CSASEGEILREKLFF. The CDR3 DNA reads TGCAGTGCTAGCGAAGGGGAGATACTTAGGGAAAAACTGTTTTTT.